This passage covers 18 T cell receptor beta chains from one sample sequenced in a study of blood T cells in healthy people across ages. For the second PCR, which ran for 7 to 11 cycles, a sample-barcoded 5' primer and a J-beta primer mix were used. TCRdb processed the 5' RACE reads anew with MiXCR; each CDR3 protein has one entry. The data contain hundreds of thousands of distinct CDR3 sequences, 32% of them singletons. Sequencing was carried out using blood. These receptors all come from a woman older than 75 in good health.

This clonotype has a handful of counts. This chain connects TRBV5-6 to TRBJ1-2; TRBD1 agrees at 9 bases. V lost 0 bases, J lost 3 bases, and 3 bases stayed unmatched. Germline V CDR1 and CDR2: SGHDT, YYEEEE. The length of the CDR3 is 15 residues. The DNA for the CDR3 is TGTGCCAGCAGCTTGGGGGACAGGGAATACTATGGCTACACCTTC. Protein sequence: CASSLGDREYYGYTF.

This clonotype was picked up many times. The chain uses TRBV12-3 or TRBV12-4 and TRBJ2-1; D not resolved. The CDR3 runs to 14 residues. Trimming cost V 3 bases and J 6 bases, with 12 bases left between them. CDR3 sequence reads: CASSFGKAFNEQFF. CDR3 sequence (DNA): TGTGCCAGCAGTTTTGGGAAGGCTTTCAATGAGCAGTTCTTC.

J is TRBJ2-7 and V is TRBV4-2; the match to TRBD2 covers 8 bases. Germline lookup yields CDR1 LGHNA and CDR2 YNFKEQ. The CDR3 runs to 17 residues. V lost 0 bases and J lost 1; bases outside the gene matches: 8. CDR3 nucleotide sequence: TGTGCCAGCAGCCAAGATTTAGGGCGGGGGGTGTCCTACGAGCAGTACTTC. It encodes CASSQDLGRGVSYEQYF.

As for this clonotype: It may be a read error: a sequence one base away is much more abundant. The chain links TRBV20-1 to TRBJ2-7, with D possibly being TRBD2 (6 bases). The germline CDR1 and CDR2 sequences are DFQATT and SNEGSKA (reference sequence). The CDR3 is 15 amino acids. CDR3 DNA: TGCGGTGCTCCCCGCGGGGACCGAAACTCCTACGAGCAGTACTTC. It specifies CGAPRGDRNSYEQYF.

Only a few counts were recorded for this clonotype. V and J are TRBV7-2 and TRBJ2-1; no firm D call. With 7 bases removed from V and 6 bases from J, the gap between germline ends came to 16 bases. Per the germline V gene, CDR1 is SGHTA and CDR2 is FQGNSA. This CDR3 comprises 14 residues. As DNA, the CDR3 is TGTGCCAGCACCCTTTTTTTCACTTCCAATGAGCAGTTCTTC. It specifies CASTLFFTSNEQFF.

The chain employs TRBV29-1 and TRBJ1-1; 9 positions agree with TRBD1. Germline CDR1 is SQVTM and CDR2 is ANQGSEA. V lost 7 bases, J lost 5 bases, and 5 bases stayed unmatched. The CDR3 has 12 amino acids. The CDR3, as DNA: TGCAGCGGGTCCGGGACAGGGACTGAAGCTTTCTTT. Translating it yields CSGSGTGTEAFF.

At least ten counts were recorded for this clonotype. This chain joins TRBV15 and TRBJ1-2; 8 nucleotides align to TRBD1. CDR1 and CDR2 from the germline V gene are LNHNV and YYDKDF (reference sequence). J gave up 4 bases and V 4 bases, and 5 bases lay outside the gene matches. The CDR3 has 14 amino acids. CDR3 in amino acids: CATSTGQGTYGYTF. In DNA form, the CDR3 reads TGTGCCACCAGCACTGGACAGGGAACCTATGGCTACACCTTC.

This clonotype was seen a single time. V and J are TRBV5-1 and TRBJ1-1; 9 bases are a match to TRBD1. The CDR3 length is 15 residues. Germline CDR1 SGHRS, CDR2 YFSETQ. After removal of 3 bases from V and 5 bases from J, the junction contained 8 bases not matched to a gene. CDR3 residues: CASSWTTGGNTEAFF. The DNA of the CDR3 is TGCGCCAGCAGCTGGACCACAGGGGGCAATACTGAAGCTTTCTTT.

This clonotype appeared many times. The CDR3 spells CASSQNPDFFGEETQYF. The CDR3 DNA is TGTGCCAGCAGCCAAAACCCCGACTTTTTTGGGGAAGAGACCCAGTACTTC. The V gene is TRBV3-1, the J gene TRBJ2-5; D ambiguous. Per the germline V gene, CDR1 is LGHDT and CDR2 is YNNKEL (reference sequence). The CDR3 consists of 17 residues. V was trimmed by 2 bases and J by 3 bases, leaving 19 bases between them.

This clonotype was picked up many times. This chain uses TRBV20-1 with TRBJ2-7; possible D gene TRBD1, 6 bases. In germline, CDR1 is DFQATT, CDR2 SNEGSKA (reference sequence). The V end was cut by 7 bases, the J end by 3 bases, with 13 bases between. The CDR3 sequence is 12 residues long. The CDR3 sequence is CSVRGTHYEQYF. In DNA, the CDR3 is TGCAGTGTTAGGGGGACCCACTACGAGCAGTACTTC.

This clonotype came up a few times. The chain couples TRBV27 to TRBJ1-2; D is ambiguous. CDR1 and CDR2 (germline): MNHEY, SMNVEV (reference sequence). V lost 9 bases, J lost 2 bases, and 13 bases lay in between. The CDR3 sequence is 13 residues long. CDR3 sequence: CASRWGPNYGYTF. The CDR3 DNA is TGTGCCAGTCGCTGGGGTCCCAACTATGGCTACACCTTC.

The table lists this clonotype with a few counts. The J gene is TRBJ1-1, the V gene TRBV7-9; no clear D gene. The V and J ends lost 2 bases and 4 bases respectively, with 5 bases between them. This CDR3 comprises 12 residues. CDR1 SEHNR and CDR2 FQNEAQ come from the germline V gene (reference sequence). CDR3 sequence reads: CASSLLLTEAFF. CDR3 sequence (DNA): TGTGCCAGCAGCTTATTACTCACTGAAGCTTTCTTT.

In this sample, this clonotype turned up a few times. A much larger clone lies one base from this, so it may be a read error. The chain links TRBV10-3 to TRBJ2-1, with D unresolved. V was clipped by 10 bases and J by 10 bases, with 14 bases between them. The CDR3 extends over 11 amino acids. Per the germline V gene, CDR1 is ENHRY and CDR2 is SYGVKD. The CDR3 DNA reads as TGTGCCACCCTCCTGGGGTACGAGCAGTTCTTC. It encodes CATLLGYEQFF.

With respect to this clonotype: The junction and the germline gene differ at one end; a read error may be behind it. The chain uses TRBV20-1 and TRBJ2-1, with 8 bases that match TRBD2. The germline gives CDR1 DFQATT, CDR2 SNEGSKA (reference sequence). The CDR3 runs to 16 residues. As DNA, the CDR3 is TGCAGCGCTAGAGACCGTTTAGCGGGGAGCTACAATGAGCAGTTCTTC. Residues: CSARDRLAGSYNEQFF.

The chain links TRBV6-1 to TRBJ1-4, with D tentatively TRBD1 (5 bases). CDR1 is MNHNS and CDR2 is SASEGT in the germline V gene. The CDR3 is made up of 15 amino acids. V lost 3 bases to trimming and J lost 7 bases, with 15 bases between them. This chain's CDR3 is CASSEPSQGSEKLFF. The CDR3 DNA reads TGTGCCAGCAGTGAGCCCTCCCAGGGAAGTGAAAAACTGTTTTTT.

The chain carries TRBV5-1 and TRBJ2-5; 9 bases are a match to TRBD1. The V gene end was trimmed by 3 bases and the J gene end by 3 bases; junction bases not matched to a gene: 9. Germline V gene data show CDR1 as SGHRS and CDR2 as YFSETQ. This CDR3 contains 16 residues. The CDR3 DNA sequence: TGCGCCAGCAGCTCGGGACAGGGTATCGGAAAAGAGACCCAGTACTTC. Translated, it gives CASSSGQGIGKETQYF.

This clonotype occurred many times. This chain uses TRBV13 with TRBJ2-1; no clear D. The V and J ends lost 5 bases and 7 bases respectively, with 21 bases between them. Per germline, CDR1 PRHDT and CDR2 FYEKMQ (reference sequence). The CDR3 totals 16 residues. The CDR3 loop reads CASSPRWASGLNEQFF. CDR3 sequence (DNA): TGTGCCAGCAGCCCCCGGTGGGCCAGTGGCCTTAATGAGCAGTTCTTC.

The sample holds a few counts of this clonotype. This may be a read error: a much more frequent sequence differs by one nucleotide. The chain uses TRBV10-3 and TRBJ2-7; tentatively, D is TRBD1 or TRBD2 (7 bases each). Germline V lookup: CDR1 ENHRY, CDR2 SYGVKD. The CDR3 spans 14 residues. The V gene lost 11 bases and the J gene lost 7 bases, with 24 bases spanning the gap. The CDR3 loop is CASRRRGTEDEQYF. The CDR3, as DNA: TGTGCCTCCCGGAGGCGGGGGACAGAAGATGAGCAGTACTTC.